These 30 T cell receptor beta chains share one sample of origin, sequenced in a study of blood T cell repertoires in COVID-19. Clones were read by immunoSEQ multiplex PCR, and TCRdb kept only the in-frame ones, dropping some. The sample lists roughly 290,000 clones; around 88% were seen once. Material: peripheral blood. Every receptor here comes from a woman aged 25 to 39 who had recovered from COVID-19.

As to this clone: The same CDR3 arises from other DNA sequences in this sample as well. In DNA, the CDR3 is TGTGCCTGGAGTGTCGGGGGGGGCGAGCAGTTCTTC. Amino acids: CAWSVGGGEQFF. The chain has TRBV30 and TRBJ2-1; TRBD2 matches at 8 bases. V lost 0 bases to trimming and J lost 10 bases; unmatched junction nucleotides: 2. CDR3 length: 12 residues. The germline CDR1 and CDR2 sequences are GTSNPN and SVGIG (reference sequence).

The V and J genes are TRBV24-1 and TRBJ2-1; 8 bases fit TRBD2. CDR1 and CDR2 from the germline V gene are KGHDR and SFDVKD. The V and J ends lost 4 bases and 5 bases, in that order; junction bases with no gene match: 6. The CDR3 spans 15 residues. The CDR3 protein is CATSDGGLENNEQFF. As DNA, the CDR3 is TGTGCCACCAGTGACGGGGGACTAGAAAACAATGAGCAGTTCTTC.

The gene calls are TRBV4-1 and TRBJ2-1; 11 positions match TRBD2. Germline assignment: CDR1 MGHRA and CDR2 YSYEKL. After removal of 2 bases from V and 8 bases from J, the junction contained 14 bases not matched to a gene. This CDR3 region has 18 residues. CDR3 protein: CASSQSAFRLAGTHEQFF. The CDR3 nucleotides are TGCGCCAGCAGCCAATCCGCTTTTCGACTAGCGGGGACCCATGAGCAGTTCTTC.

This chain connects TRBV10-3 to TRBJ2-7, with a tentative D call TRBD2 (5 bases). Germline V gene lookup returns CDR1 ENHRY and CDR2 SYGVKD. There are 14 residues in the CDR3. Between the trimmed V and J ends, which lost 10 bases and 6 bases, there was a span of 22 bases. The CDR3 here is CATQEVLLKPEQYF. The CDR3, as DNA: TGTGCCACCCAGGAGGTCCTTCTAAAGCCCGAGCAGTACTTC.

The sample holds one count of this clone. The rearrangement links TRBV5-6 to TRBJ1-1; no clear D. The CDR3 consists of 15 residues. Germline V gene sequence: CDR1 SGHDT, CDR2 YYEEEE. Between the trimmed V and J ends, which lost 0 bases and 3 bases, there was a span of 12 bases. CDR3 amino acids: CASSLAGGWDTEAFF. The CDR3 DNA reads TGTGCCAGCAGCTTGGCCGGAGGGTGGGACACTGAAGCTTTCTTT.

This clone has a handful of counts. The chain has TRBV7-8 and TRBJ2-7, with a tentative D call TRBD2 (6 bases). V lost 7 bases to trimming and J lost 1 base, with 14 bases between them. Germline CDR1 SGHVS, CDR2 FQNEAQ. CDR3 size: 14 residues. The DNA of the CDR3 is TGTGCCAGCAAGCGGCAAGCGGGTTCCTACGAGCAGTACTTC. As protein: CASKRQAGSYEQYF.

The genes are TRBV30 and TRBJ1-4; TRBD1 is a possible D gene (5 bases). CDR1 GTSNPN and CDR2 SVGIG come from the germline V gene (reference sequence). The CDR3 consists of 13 residues. CDR3 region: CATEGEDNEKLFF. CDR3 in DNA: TGTGCTACCGAAGGGGAGGATAATGAAAAACTGTTTTTT.

This clone occurred a few times. The sample holds other DNA sequences that translate to the same CDR3. The chain couples TRBV6-1 to TRBJ1-3; D gene ambiguous. Germline CDR1 MNHNS, CDR2 SASEGT. The V end was cut by 2 bases, the J end by 2 bases, with 7 bases between. The CDR3 totals 14 residues. CDR3 nucleotide sequence: TGTGCCAGCAGTGAATCGGGGACTGGAAACACCATATATTTT. Its translation: CASSESGTGNTIYF.

The chain joins TRBV9 to TRBJ1-1; 11 nucleotides match TRBD1. Unmatched junction bases numbered 5, after V lost 3 bases and J lost 4 bases. The germline V gene has CDR1 SGDLS and CDR2 YYNGEE. The CDR3 sequence is 15 residues long. The CDR3 loop is CASSAQGQGGTEAFF. The CDR3 bases are TGTGCCAGCAGCGCGCAGGGACAGGGGGGCACTGAAGCTTTCTTT.

The chain joins TRBV10-3 to TRBJ1-2; TRBD1 is a possible D gene (5 bases). From germline, CDR1 is ENHRY and CDR2 SYGVKD. Deletions cut 0 bases from V and 8 bases from J, with 13 bases between. This CDR3 has 14 amino acids. CDR3 DNA sequence: TGTGCCATCAGTGAGTCAGGGGAGGGCCGAGGCTACACCTTC. Translating gives CAISESGEGRGYTF.

The rearrangement links TRBV9 to TRBJ2-2; the match to TRBD2 covers 12 bases. Germline V gene data show CDR1 as SGDLS and CDR2 as YYNGEE. With V trimmed by 0 bases and J by 5 bases, 2 bases remained unmatched. The CDR3 covers 16 residues. The DNA for the CDR3 is TGTGCCAGCAGCGTAGTGACTAGCGGGAGTACCGGGGAGCTGTTTTTT. Protein: CASSVVTSGSTGELFF.

The chain joins TRBV19 to TRBJ1-1; possibly TRBD1 for D (5 bases). Trimming took 3 bases from V and 3 from J, leaving 14 bases between them. Germline V gene sequence: CDR1 LNHDA, CDR2 SQIVND (reference sequence). CDR3 length: 15 residues. CDR3 region: CASSIGGLGDTEAFF. The CDR3 coding sequence is TGTGCCAGTAGTATCGGGGGACTGGGAGACACTGAAGCTTTCTTT.

The J gene is TRBJ1-1, the V gene TRBV13; 7 positions match TRBD1. Germline lookup yields CDR1 PRHDT and CDR2 FYEKMQ (reference sequence). Losses at the gene ends were 8 bases for V and 0 bases for J; bases not matched to a gene: 6. The CDR3 is made up of 14 amino acids. CDR3 sequence reads: CASAGGRMNTEAFF. The CDR3 bases are TGTGCCAGCGCAGGGGGGAGGATGAACACTGAAGCTTTCTTT.

J is TRBJ1-4 and V is TRBV4-1; D gene ambiguous. Per germline, CDR1 MGHRA and CDR2 YSYEKL. This CDR3 is 12 amino acids long. V lost 5 bases to trimming and J lost 4 bases, with 5 bases between them. The CDR3 coding sequence is TGCGCCAGCAGCGAGGGTAATGAAAAACTGTTTTTT. It is translated as CASSEGNEKLFF.

The J gene is TRBJ2-7, the V gene TRBV27, with 8 bases fitting TRBD1. Germline CDR1 and CDR2: MNHEY and SMNVEV (reference sequence). The CDR3 covers 15 residues. V lost 2 bases and J lost 2; bases outside the gene matches: 5. The CDR3 DNA sequence: TGTGCCAGCAGTTTAGCTGGACAGGGTCCCTACGAGCAGTACTTC. This codes for CASSLAGQGPYEQYF.

The V and J genes are TRBV24-1 and TRBJ1-2; TRBD1 might be the D (5 bases). The V gene lost 11 bases and the J gene lost 4 bases, with 13 bases spanning the gap. This CDR3 is built from 12 residues. Germline V CDR1 and CDR2: KGHDR, SFDVKD. Written as DNA, the CDR3 is TGTGCCAACCGAGACAGAACCTATGGCTACACCTTC. Translation: CANRDRTYGYTF.

The chain uses TRBV6-5 and TRBJ1-2; weak D call: TRBD1 (5 bases). Germline loops: CDR1 MNHEY, CDR2 SVGAGI. With 10 bases removed from V and 2 bases from J, the gap between germline ends came to 20 bases. This CDR3 region has 15 residues. CDR3 residues: CATGDPNRLNYGYTF. The CDR3 nucleotides are TGTGCCACAGGAGATCCCAACAGGCTAAACTATGGCTACACCTTC.

This chain joins TRBV7-6 and TRBJ2-1; TRBD2 agrees at 12 bases. V trimming: 5 bases; J trimming: 3 bases; junction bases outside the gene matches: 11. The CDR3 has 18 residues. Germline V gene sequence: CDR1 SGHVS, CDR2 FNYEAQ. The CDR3 DNA follows: TGTGCCAGCAGCCAATACTTAAGACTAGCGGGGGTCTACAATGAGCAGTTCTTC. Translated, it gives CASSQYLRLAGVYNEQFF.

V is TRBV7-2 and J is TRBJ2-7; 12 nucleotides match TRBD2. The ends lost 4 bases at V and 6 bases at J; junction bases unmatched: 4. The V gene's germline CDR1 is SGHTA and CDR2 FQGNSA. This CDR3 region has 14 residues. CDR3 amino acids: CASSSLAGGTEQYF. CDR3 in DNA: TGTGCCAGCAGCTCCCTAGCGGGGGGGACCGAGCAGTACTTC.

V is TRBV19 and J is TRBJ1-5; the D is unclear. With 7 bases removed from V and 3 bases from J, the gap between germline ends came to 16 bases. Germline CDR1 LNHDA, CDR2 SQIVND (reference sequence). The CDR3 has 15 residues. The CDR3 reads CASTSGTRANQPQHF. CDR3 sequence (DNA): TGTGCCAGTACCTCGGGCACGAGGGCCAATCAGCCCCAGCATTTT.

V and J are TRBV27 and TRBJ2-5; D might be TRBD1 (6 bases). The CDR3 is 12 amino acids. Trimming pared 10 bases from V and 7 bases from J, leaving 16 bases between. The germline CDR1 and CDR2 sequences are MNHEY and SMNVEV (reference sequence). The CDR3 nucleotides read TGTGCCATAGGCAGGGGAGAGGGGACCCAGTACTTC. Residues: CAIGRGEGTQYF.

The chain is built from TRBV24-1 and TRBJ2-3, with 13 bases aligning to TRBD2. Looked up from germline, CDR1 is KGHDR and CDR2 is SFDVKD. This CDR3 is 16 amino acids long. The junction had 5 bases not matched to a gene; V was cut back by 3 bases and J by 6 bases. The CDR3 region is CATSDGTSGNGDTQYF. The CDR3 region has the DNA TGTGCCACCAGTGATGGGACTAGCGGGAACGGGGATACGCAGTATTTT.

This rearrangement joins TRBV5-6 to TRBJ1-6; D remains unclear. This CDR3 contains 17 residues. V was cut by 4 bases and J by 0 bases, with 14 bases left in between. Germline assignment: CDR1 SGHDT and CDR2 YYEEEE. CDR3 sequence (DNA): TGTGCCAGCAGCAAGGCGGCCCGGAGCTCCTATAATTCACCCCTCCACTTT. Protein: CASSKAARSSYNSPLHF.

V is TRBV6-4 and J is TRBJ2-3; 11 nucleotides align to TRBD2. The CDR3 has 16 residues. V dropped 6 bases and J dropped 1; count of bases not matched to a gene: 6. Germline V CDR1 and CDR2: MRHNA, SNTAGT. CDR3 DNA: TGTGCCAGCAGCGCGGGACTAGCGGTCGGCACAGATACGCAGTATTTT. This codes for CASSAGLAVGTDTQYF.

The chain couples TRBV27 to TRBJ1-2; TRBD1 is a possible D gene (6 bases). Trimming cost V 4 bases and J 2 bases, with 14 bases left between them. The germline gives CDR1 MNHEY, CDR2 SMNVEV (reference sequence). The length of the CDR3 is 15 residues. CDR3 bases: TGTGCCAGCAGTTATTCGGGGGGGCGAAACTATGGCTACACCTTC. Its translation is CASSYSGGRNYGYTF.

The V gene is TRBV27, the J gene TRBJ2-7; 7 positions match TRBD2. This CDR3 spans 16 amino acids. Germline V lookup: CDR1 MNHEY, CDR2 SMNVEV (reference sequence). The trim removed 3 bases at V and 7 bases at J, leaving 15 bases unmatched. CDR3 sequence reads: CASSFQRSGTMREQYF. The CDR3 region has the DNA TGTGCCAGCAGTTTCCAACGTTCCGGGACTATGAGGGAGCAGTACTTC.

This sequence joins TRBV5-1 and TRBJ1-5, with TRBD1 matching 8 bases. CDR1 is SGHRS and CDR2 is YFSETQ in the germline V gene. Trimming cost V 0 bases and J 2 bases; bases outside gene matches: 4. CDR3 length: 16 residues. The CDR3 loop reads CASSLGQGPGNQPQHF. CDR3 in DNA: TGCGCCAGCAGCTTGGGACAGGGGCCCGGCAATCAGCCCCAGCATTTT.

V and J are TRBV7-8 and TRBJ1-1; D gene uncertain. This CDR3 is built from 12 residues. Per the germline V gene, CDR1 is SGHVS and CDR2 is FQNEAQ. Trimming took 3 bases from V and 1 from J, leaving 3 bases between them. CDR3 protein: CASSFKNTEAFF. The CDR3 coding sequence is TGTGCCAGCAGCTTCAAGAACACTGAAGCTTTCTTT.

V usage is TRBV11-2 and J usage is TRBJ1-5; D is ambiguous. The CDR3 runs to 14 residues. The germline CDR1 and CDR2 sequences are SGHAT and FQNNGV. Trimming left V 2 bases short and J 0 bases short, with 5 bases between. CDR3 in DNA: TGTGCCAGCAGCTTATCAGATAGCAATCAGCCCCAGCATTTT. Translating gives CASSLSDSNQPQHF.

The chain joins TRBV11-1 to TRBJ2-7; tentative D call: TRBD2 (6 bases). From germline, CDR1 is SGHAT and CDR2 FQDESV (reference sequence). This CDR3 spans 13 amino acids. V was pared by 6 bases and J by 6 bases, with 15 bases between. CDR3 sequence: CASRLRGNGEQYF. CDR3 coding DNA: TGTGCCAGCAGGCTACGCGGGAACGGCGAGCAGTACTTC.